These 3 T cell receptor beta chains share one sample of origin, sequenced in a study of blood T cell repertoires in COVID-19 (dated by TCRdb to the early 2020s). The library was built by means of the immunoSEQ multiplex PCR assay. TCRdb obtained this table from immuneACCESS and retained in-frame rearrangements with V and J assigned. These tables miss some clones; where compared with another copy, unresolved V genes account for less than half of the shortfall, and the remainder is unexplained. The sample records a few hundred thousand clones, 85% of which are singletons. The ten largest clonotypes hold approximately 3.6% of the sample. Sequencing was carried out using peripheral blood. The receptors were gathered from a woman aged 18-30 years with acute or convalescent COVID-19.

The chain employs TRBV19 and TRBJ1-3; D unresolved. V lost 1 base, J lost 0 bases, and 7 bases lay in between. The CDR3 length is 15 residues. Germline CDR1 reads LNHDA; CDR2 reads SQIVND (reference sequence). The CDR3 nucleotides are TGTGCCAGTAGTATAGTCCCAGGCTCTGGAAACACCATATATTTT. This gives the protein CASSIVPGSGNTIYF. Combining the CDR3 with reference TRBV19 and TRBJ1-3 gives the whole variable domain DGGITQSPKYLFRKEGQNVTLSCEQNLNHDAMYWYRQDPGQGLRLIYYSQIVNDFQKGDIAEGYSVSREKKESFPLTVTSAQKNPTAFYLCASSIVPGSGNTIYFGEGSWLTVV.

This chain connects TRBV5-1 to TRBJ2-7, with D maybe TRBD2 (5 bases). The V gene lost 5 bases and the J gene lost 8 bases, with 14 bases spanning the gap. The CDR3 contains 12 residues. From germline, CDR1 is SGHRS and CDR2 YFSETQ. The CDR3 loop is CASRSDGDKQYF. The CDR3 DNA reads as TGCGCCAGCAGGAGCGACGGGGATAAGCAGTACTTC.

V gene TRBV2 combines with J gene TRBJ1-6; D not certain. CDR1 SNHLY and CDR2 FYNNEI come from the germline V gene. V was clipped by 6 bases and J by 5 bases, with 11 bases between them. The CDR3 runs 14 residues. As DNA, the CDR3 is TGTGCCAGCAGGGAGACGTACAATAATTCACCCCTCCACTTT. Protein product: CASRETYNNSPLHF.